Presented here are 4 T cell receptor beta chains from one specimen sequenced in a study of OX40 agonist ivuxolimab in advanced cancers. The repertoire was sequenced with immunoSEQ multiplex PCR; TCRdb's copy has only in-frame clones and lacks some. The data contain tens of thousands of clones, around 79% of them singletons. This material consisted of CD4+ or CD8+ T cells sorted from blood, taken in a trial of the OX40 agonist ivuxolimab. The receptors originated from an adult with an advanced solid tumor such as melanoma, head and neck, liver or kidney cancer.

This clone was observed once. This CDR3 is CASSYPRTVQETQYF. The CDR3 nucleotides read TGTGCCAGCAGTTACCCGCGGACAGTCCAAGAGACCCAGTACTTC. This chain connects TRBV6-6 to TRBJ2-5; a weak D match, TRBD1 (6 bases). Germline V gene sequence: CDR1 MNHNY, CDR2 SVGAGI (reference sequence). The CDR3 runs to 15 residues. V was clipped by 2 bases and J by 1 base, with 11 bases between them.

The genes are TRBV7-6 and TRBJ2-3; the match to TRBD1 covers 9 bases. The ends lost 5 bases at V and 2 bases at J; junction bases unmatched: 5. Germline assignment: CDR1 SGHVS and CDR2 FNYEAQ. This CDR3 region has 15 residues. CDR3 residues: CASSAQGAFTDTQYF. CDR3 coding DNA: TGTGCCAGCAGCGCACAGGGGGCTTTCACAGATACGCAGTATTTT. The full variable domain, its missing parts supplied by reference TRBV7-6 and TRBJ2-3, is GAGVSQSPRYKVTKRGQDVALRCDPISGHVSLYWYRQALGQGPEFLTYFNYEAQQDKSGLPNDRFSAERPEGSISTLTIQRTEQRDSAMYRCASSAQGAFTDTQYFGPGTRLTVL.

The genes are TRBV28 and TRBJ2-5, with 7 nucleotides matching TRBD2. V shed 5 bases, J shed 2 bases, and the junction held 2 bases outside the gene matches. CDR1 is MDHEN and CDR2 is SYDVKM in the germline V gene. This CDR3 comprises 13 residues. The CDR3 region is CASSSGIQETQYF. CDR3 sequence (DNA): TGTGCCAGCAGTAGCGGGATTCAAGAGACCCAGTACTTC. The variable domain in full, with the rest retrieved from reference TRBV28 and TRBJ2-5, is DVKVTQSSRYLVKRTGEKVFLECVQDMDHENMFWYRQDPGLGLRLIYFSYDVKMKEKGDIPEGYSVSREKKERFSLILESASTNQTSMYLCASSSGIQETQYFGPGTRLLVL.

This chain connects TRBV28 to TRBJ1-2; the D is unclear. The CDR3 is made up of 13 amino acids. Germline V CDR1 and CDR2: MDHEN, SYDVKM. V dropped 7 bases and J dropped 4 bases, with 13 bases sitting between them. CDR3 nucleotides: TGTGCCAGCACCTTCAAGCACGGCTATGGCTACACCTTC. This codes for CASTFKHGYGYTF.